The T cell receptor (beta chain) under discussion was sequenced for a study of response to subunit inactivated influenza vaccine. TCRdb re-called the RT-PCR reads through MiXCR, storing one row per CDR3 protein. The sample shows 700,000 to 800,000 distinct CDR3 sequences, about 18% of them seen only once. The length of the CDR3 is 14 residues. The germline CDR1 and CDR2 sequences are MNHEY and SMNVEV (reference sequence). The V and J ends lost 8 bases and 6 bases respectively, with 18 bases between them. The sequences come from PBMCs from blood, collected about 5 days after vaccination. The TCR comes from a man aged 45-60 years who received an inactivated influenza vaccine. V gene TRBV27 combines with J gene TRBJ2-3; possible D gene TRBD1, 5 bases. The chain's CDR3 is CASALRGLGDTQYF. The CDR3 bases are TGTGCCAGCGCCCTAAGGGGCCTCGGGGATACGCAGTATTTT.